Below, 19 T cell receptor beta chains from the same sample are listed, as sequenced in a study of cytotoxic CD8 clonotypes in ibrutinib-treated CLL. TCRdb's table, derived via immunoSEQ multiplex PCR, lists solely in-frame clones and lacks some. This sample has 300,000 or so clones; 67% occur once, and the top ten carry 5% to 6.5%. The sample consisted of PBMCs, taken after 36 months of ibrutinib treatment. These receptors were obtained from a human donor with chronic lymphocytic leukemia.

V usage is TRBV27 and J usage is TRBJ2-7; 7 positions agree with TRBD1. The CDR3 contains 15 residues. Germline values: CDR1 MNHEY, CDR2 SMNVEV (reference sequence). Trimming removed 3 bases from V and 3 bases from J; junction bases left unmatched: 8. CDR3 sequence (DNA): TGTGCCAGCAGTTTCCGGACAGGCCTGAGCTACGAGCAGTACTTC. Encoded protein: CASSFRTGLSYEQYF.

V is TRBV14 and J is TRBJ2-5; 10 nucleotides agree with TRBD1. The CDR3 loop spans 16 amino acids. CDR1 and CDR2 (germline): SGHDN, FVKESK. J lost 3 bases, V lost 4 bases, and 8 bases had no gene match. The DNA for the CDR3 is TGTGCCAGCAGCCCAGGGACAGGGGCGATAAAAGAGACCCAGTACTTC. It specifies CASSPGTGAIKETQYF.

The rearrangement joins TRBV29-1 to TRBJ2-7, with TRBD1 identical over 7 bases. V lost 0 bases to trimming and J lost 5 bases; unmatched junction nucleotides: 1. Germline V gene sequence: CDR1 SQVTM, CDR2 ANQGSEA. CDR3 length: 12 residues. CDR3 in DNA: TGCAGCGTTGAAGAAGGGGGCAACGAGCAGTACTTC. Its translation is CSVEEGGNEQYF.

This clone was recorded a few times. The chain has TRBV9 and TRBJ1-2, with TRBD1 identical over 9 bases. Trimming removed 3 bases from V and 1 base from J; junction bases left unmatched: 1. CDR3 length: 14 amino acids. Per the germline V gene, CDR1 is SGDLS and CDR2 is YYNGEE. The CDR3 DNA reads TGTGCCAGCAGCGCGGGACAGGGTAACTATGGCTACACCTTC. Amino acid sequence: CASSAGQGNYGYTF. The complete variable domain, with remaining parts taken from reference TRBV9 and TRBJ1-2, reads DSGVTQTPKHLITATGQRVTLRCSPRSGDLSVYWYQQSLDQGLQFLIQYYNGEERAKGNILERFSAQQFPDLHSELNLSSLELGDSALYFCASSAGQGNYGYTFGSGTRLTVV.

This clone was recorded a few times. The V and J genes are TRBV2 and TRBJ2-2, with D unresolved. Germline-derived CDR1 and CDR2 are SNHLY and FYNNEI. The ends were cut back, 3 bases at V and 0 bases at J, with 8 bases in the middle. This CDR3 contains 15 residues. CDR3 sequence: CASSETYANTGELFF. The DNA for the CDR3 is TGTGCCAGCAGTGAGACATACGCGAACACCGGGGAGCTGTTTTTT.

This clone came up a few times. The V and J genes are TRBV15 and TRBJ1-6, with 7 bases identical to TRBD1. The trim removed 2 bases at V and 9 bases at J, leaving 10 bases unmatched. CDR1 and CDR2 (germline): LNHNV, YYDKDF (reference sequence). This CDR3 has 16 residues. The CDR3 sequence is CATSRHARRGGSPLHF. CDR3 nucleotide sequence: TGTGCCACCAGCAGACACGCCCGCAGGGGGGGTTCACCCCTCCACTTT. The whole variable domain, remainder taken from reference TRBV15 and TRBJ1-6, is DAMVIQNPRYQVTQFGKPVTLSCSQTLNHNVMYWYQQKSSQAPKLLFHYYDKDFNNEADTPDNFQSRRPNTSFCFLDIRSPGLGDTAMYLCATSRHARRGGSPLHFGNGTRLTVT.

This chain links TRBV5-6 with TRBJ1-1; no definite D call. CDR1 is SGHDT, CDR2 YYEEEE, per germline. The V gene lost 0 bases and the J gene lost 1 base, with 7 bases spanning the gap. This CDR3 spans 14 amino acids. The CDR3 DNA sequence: TGTGCCAGCAGCTTGGGCCCGCCGAACACTGAAGCTTTCTTT. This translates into CASSLGPPNTEAFF.

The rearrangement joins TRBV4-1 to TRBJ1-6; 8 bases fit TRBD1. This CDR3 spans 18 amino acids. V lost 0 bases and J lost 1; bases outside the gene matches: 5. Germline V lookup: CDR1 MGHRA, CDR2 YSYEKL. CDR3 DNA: TGCGCCAGCAGCCAAGAAAGGACAGGGAGGTCCTATAATTCACCCCTCCACTTT. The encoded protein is CASSQERTGRSYNSPLHF.

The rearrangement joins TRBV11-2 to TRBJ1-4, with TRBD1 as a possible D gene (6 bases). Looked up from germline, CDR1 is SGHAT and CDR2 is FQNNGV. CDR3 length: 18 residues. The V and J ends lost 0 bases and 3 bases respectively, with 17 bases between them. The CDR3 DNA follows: TGTGCCAGCAGCTTAGACCTCCCGGGGGGGCCGGCTAATGAAAAACTGTTTTTT. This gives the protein CASSLDLPGGPANEKLFF.

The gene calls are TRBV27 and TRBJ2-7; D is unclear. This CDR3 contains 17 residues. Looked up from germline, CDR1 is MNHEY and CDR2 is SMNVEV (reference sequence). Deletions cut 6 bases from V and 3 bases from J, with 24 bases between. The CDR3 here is CASSPHGQYLVGYEQYF. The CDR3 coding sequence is TGTGCCAGCAGCCCCCACGGGCAATACCTAGTCGGCTACGAGCAGTACTTC.

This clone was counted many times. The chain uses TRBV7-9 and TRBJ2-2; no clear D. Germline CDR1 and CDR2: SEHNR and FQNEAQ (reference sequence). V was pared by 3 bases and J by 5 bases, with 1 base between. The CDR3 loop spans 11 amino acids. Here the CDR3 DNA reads TGTGCCAGCAGCTTTACCGGGGAGCTGTTTTTT. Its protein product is CASSFTGELFF. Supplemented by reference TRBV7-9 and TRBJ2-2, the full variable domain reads DTGVSQNPRHKITKRGQNVTFRCDPISEHNRLYWYRQTLGQGPEFLTYFQNEAQLEKSRLLSDRFSAERPKGSFSTLEIQRTEQGDSAMYLCASSFTGELFFGEGSRLTVL.

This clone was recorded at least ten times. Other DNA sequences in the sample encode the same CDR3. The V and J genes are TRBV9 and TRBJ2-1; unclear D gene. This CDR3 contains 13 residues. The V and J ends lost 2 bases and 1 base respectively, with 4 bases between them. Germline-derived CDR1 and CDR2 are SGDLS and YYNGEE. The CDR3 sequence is CASSVTSYNEQFF. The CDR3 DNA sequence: TGTGCCAGCAGCGTTACATCCTACAATGAGCAGTTCTTC.

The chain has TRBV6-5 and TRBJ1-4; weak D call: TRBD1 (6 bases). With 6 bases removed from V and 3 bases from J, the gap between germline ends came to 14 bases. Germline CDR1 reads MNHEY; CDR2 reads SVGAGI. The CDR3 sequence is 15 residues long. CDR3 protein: CASSRTVFPNEKLFF. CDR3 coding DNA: TGTGCCAGCAGCCGGACAGTTTTTCCTAATGAAAAACTGTTTTTT.

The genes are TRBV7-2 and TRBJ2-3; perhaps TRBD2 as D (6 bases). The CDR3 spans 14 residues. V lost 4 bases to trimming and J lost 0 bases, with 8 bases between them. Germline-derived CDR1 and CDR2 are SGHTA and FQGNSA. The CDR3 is CASSSRGSTDTQYF. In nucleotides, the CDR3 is TGTGCCAGCAGCTCACGGGGGAGCACAGATACGCAGTATTTT.

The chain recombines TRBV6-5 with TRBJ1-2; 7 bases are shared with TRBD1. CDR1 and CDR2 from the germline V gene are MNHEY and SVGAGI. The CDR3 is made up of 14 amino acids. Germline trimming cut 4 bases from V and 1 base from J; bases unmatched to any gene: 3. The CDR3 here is CASSLPGGNYGYTF. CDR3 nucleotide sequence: TGTGCCAGCAGTTTGCCAGGGGGTAACTATGGCTACACCTTC.

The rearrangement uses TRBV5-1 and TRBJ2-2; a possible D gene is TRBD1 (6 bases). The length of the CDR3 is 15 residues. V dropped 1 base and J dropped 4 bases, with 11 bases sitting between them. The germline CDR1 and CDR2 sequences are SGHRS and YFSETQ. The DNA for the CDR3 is TGCGCCAGCAGCTTGACAGGGTTCAGCACCGGGGAGCTGTTTTTT. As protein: CASSLTGFSTGELFF.

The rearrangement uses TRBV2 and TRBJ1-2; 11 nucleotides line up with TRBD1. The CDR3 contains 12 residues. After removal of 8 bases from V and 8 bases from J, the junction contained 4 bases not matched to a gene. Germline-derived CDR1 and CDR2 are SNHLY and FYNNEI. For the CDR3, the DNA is TGTGCCAGCGGACAGGGGGCTGGAGGCTACACCTTC. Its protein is CASGQGAGGYTF. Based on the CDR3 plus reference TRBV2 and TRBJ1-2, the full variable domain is EPEVTQTPSHQVTQMGQEVILRCVPISNHLYFYWYRQILGQKVEFLVSFYNNEISEKSEIFDDQFSVERPDGSNFTLKIRSTKLEDSAMYFCASGQGAGGYTFGSGTRLTVV.

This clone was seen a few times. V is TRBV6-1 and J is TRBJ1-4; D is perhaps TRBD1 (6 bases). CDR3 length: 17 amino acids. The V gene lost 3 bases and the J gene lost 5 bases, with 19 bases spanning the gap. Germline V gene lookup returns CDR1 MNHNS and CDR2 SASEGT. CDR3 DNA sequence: TGTGCCAGCAGTGACGATCGATTTGGGGGGGCAAATGAAAAACTGTTTTTT. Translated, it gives CASSDDRFGGANEKLFF.

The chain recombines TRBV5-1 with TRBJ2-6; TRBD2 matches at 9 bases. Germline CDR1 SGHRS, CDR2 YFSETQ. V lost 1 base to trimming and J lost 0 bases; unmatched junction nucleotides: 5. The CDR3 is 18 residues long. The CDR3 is CASSLTSGYHSGANVLTF. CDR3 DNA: TGCGCCAGCAGCTTGACTAGCGGGTACCACTCTGGGGCCAACGTCCTGACTTTC.